This T cell receptor beta chain comes out of a study of identical twins. General observations from the study: Excess sharing by twins proved weaker in beta out-of-frame sequences.

Using its own MiXCR run on the 5' RACE reads, TCRdb lists one record per CDR3 protein. The sample yields 640,000 or so distinct CDR3 sequences, around 6% seen once. This CDR3 is 15 amino acids long. CDR1 is MNHEY and CDR2 is SMNVEV in the germline V gene (reference sequence). V was clipped by 5 bases and J by 1 base, with 15 bases between them. Comments on this clonotype: Its antigen is undetermined.

The chain uses TRBV27 and TRBJ2-7; D tentatively reads TRBD1 or TRBD2 (5 bases each). The sequence was collected from a man aged 18 to 29 in good health. The material sequenced was naive T cells sorted from blood. In DNA, the CDR3 is TGTGCCAGCAGTCCCCGGGACGGATGGTCCTACGAGCAGTACTTC. Amino acid sequence: CASSPRDGWSYEQYF.